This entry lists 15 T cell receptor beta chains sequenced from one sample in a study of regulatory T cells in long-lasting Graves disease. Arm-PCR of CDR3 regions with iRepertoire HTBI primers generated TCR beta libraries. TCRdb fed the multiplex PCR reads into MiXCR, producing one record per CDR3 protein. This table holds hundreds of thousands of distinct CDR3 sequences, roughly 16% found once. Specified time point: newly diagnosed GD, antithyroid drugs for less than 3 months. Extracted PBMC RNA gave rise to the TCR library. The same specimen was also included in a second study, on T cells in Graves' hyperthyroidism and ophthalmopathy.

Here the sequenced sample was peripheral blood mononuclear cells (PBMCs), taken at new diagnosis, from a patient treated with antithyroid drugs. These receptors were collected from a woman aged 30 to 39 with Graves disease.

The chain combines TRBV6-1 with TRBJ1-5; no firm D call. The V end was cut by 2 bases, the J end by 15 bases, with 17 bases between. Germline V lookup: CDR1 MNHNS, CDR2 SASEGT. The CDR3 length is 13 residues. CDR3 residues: CASSEPGFPGRHF. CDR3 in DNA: TGTGCCAGCAGTGAACCGGGGTTCCCAGGACGGCATTTT.

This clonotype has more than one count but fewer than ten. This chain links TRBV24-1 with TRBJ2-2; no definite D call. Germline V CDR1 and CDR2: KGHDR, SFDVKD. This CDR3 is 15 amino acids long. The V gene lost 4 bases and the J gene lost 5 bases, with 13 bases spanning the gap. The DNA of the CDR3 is TGTGCCACCAGTGACCCGACTCTTACGACCGGGGAGCTGTTTTTT. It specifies CATSDPTLTTGELFF.

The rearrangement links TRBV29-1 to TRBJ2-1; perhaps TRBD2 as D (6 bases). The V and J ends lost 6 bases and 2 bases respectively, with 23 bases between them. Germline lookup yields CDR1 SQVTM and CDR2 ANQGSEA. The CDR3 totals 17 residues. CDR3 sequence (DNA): TGCAGCGTCGTACGCCTGACGGGGTCGGGGGCCTACAATGAGCAGTTCTTC. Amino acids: CSVVRLTGSGAYNEQFF.

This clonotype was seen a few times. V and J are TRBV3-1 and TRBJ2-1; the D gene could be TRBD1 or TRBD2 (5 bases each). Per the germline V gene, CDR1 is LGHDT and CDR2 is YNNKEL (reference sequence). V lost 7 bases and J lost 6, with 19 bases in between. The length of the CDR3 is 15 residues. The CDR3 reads CASTPSGGRGNEQFF. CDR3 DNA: TGTGCCAGCACCCCGAGTGGGGGACGGGGCAATGAGCAGTTCTTC.

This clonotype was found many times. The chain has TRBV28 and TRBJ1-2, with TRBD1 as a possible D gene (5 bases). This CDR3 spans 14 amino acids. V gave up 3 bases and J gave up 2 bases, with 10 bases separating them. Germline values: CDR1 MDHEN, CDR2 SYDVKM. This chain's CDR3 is CASSLNKGNYGYTF. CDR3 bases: TGTGCCAGCAGTTTGAACAAGGGGAACTATGGCTACACCTTC.

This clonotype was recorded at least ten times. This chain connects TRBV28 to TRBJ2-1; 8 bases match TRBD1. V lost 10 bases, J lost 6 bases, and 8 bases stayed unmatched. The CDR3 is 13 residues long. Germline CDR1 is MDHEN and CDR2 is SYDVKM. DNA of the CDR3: TGTGCCACCAAGACAGGGGCTCGCAATGAGCAGTTCTTC. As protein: CATKTGARNEQFF.

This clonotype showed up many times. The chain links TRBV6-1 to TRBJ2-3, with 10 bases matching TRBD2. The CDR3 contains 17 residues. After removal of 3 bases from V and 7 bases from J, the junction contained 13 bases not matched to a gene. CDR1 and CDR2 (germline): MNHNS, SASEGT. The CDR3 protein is CASSDPPGAGGLHTQYF. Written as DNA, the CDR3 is TGTGCCAGCAGTGACCCCCCAGGAGCGGGAGGGCTGCATACGCAGTATTTT.

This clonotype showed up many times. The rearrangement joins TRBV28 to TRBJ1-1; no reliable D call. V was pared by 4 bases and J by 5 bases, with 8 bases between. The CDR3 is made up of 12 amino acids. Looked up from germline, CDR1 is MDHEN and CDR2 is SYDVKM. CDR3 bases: TGTGCCAGCAGTTCGATTGGAACTGAAGCTTTCTTT. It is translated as CASSSIGTEAFF. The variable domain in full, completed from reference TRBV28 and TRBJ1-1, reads DVKVTQSSRYLVKRTGEKVFLECVQDMDHENMFWYRQDPGLGLRLIYFSYDVKMKEKGDIPEGYSVSREKKERFSLILESASTNQTSMYLCASSSIGTEAFFGQGTRLTVV.

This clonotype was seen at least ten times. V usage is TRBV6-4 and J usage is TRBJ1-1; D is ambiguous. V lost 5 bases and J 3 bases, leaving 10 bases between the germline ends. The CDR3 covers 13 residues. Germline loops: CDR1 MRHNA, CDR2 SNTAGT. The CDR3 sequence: CASSPDEDTEAFF. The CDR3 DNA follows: TGTGCCAGCAGTCCCGACGAGGACACTGAAGCTTTCTTT.

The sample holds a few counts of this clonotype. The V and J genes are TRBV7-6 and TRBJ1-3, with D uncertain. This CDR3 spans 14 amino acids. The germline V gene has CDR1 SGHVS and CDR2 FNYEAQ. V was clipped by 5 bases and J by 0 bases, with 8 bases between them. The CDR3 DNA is TGTGCCAGCAGCCCGGAGATCTCTGGAAACACCATATATTTT. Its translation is CASSPEISGNTIYF.

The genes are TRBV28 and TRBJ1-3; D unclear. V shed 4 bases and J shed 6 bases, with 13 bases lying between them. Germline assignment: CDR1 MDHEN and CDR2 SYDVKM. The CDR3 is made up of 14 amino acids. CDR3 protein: CASSYPSDPNTIYF. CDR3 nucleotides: TGTGCCAGCAGTTATCCCTCCGACCCAAACACCATATATTTT.

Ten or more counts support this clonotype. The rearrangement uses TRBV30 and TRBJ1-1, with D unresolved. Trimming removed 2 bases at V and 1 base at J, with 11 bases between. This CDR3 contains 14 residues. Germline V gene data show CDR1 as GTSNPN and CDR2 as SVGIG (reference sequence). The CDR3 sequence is CAWSSAIGNTEAFF. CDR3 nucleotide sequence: TGTGCCTGGAGTTCTGCCATTGGGAACACTGAAGCTTTCTTT.

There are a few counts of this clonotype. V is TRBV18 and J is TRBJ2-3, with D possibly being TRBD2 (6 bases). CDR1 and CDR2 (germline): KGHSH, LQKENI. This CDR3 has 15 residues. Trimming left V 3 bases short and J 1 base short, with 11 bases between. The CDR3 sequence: CASSPLAVGTDTQYF. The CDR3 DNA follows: TGTGCCAGCTCACCTTTAGCGGTGGGCACAGATACGCAGTATTTT.

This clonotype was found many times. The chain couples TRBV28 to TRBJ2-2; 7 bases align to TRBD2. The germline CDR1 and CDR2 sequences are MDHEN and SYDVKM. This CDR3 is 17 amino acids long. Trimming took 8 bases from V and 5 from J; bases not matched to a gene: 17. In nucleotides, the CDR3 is TGTGCCAGCGGGGGTCCTGCGGGAGACGAGCTAACCGGGGAGCTGTTTTTT. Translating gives CASGGPAGDELTGELFF. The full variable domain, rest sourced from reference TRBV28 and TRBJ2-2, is DVKVTQSSRYLVKRTGEKVFLECVQDMDHENMFWYRQDPGLGLRLIYFSYDVKMKEKGDIPEGYSVSREKKERFSLILESASTNQTSMYLCASGGPAGDELTGELFFGEGSRLTVL.

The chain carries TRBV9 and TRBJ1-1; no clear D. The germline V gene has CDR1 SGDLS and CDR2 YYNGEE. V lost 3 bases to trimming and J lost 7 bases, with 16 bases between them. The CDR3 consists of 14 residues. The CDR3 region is CASSESGNRLEAFF. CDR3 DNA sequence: TGTGCCAGCAGCGAAAGCGGAAACCGACTTGAAGCTTTCTTT. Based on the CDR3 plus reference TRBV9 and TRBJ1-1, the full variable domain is DSGVTQTPKHLITATGQRVTLRCSPRSGDLSVYWYQQSLDQGLQFLIQYYNGEERAKGNILERFSAQQFPDLHSELNLSSLELGDSALYFCASSESGNRLEAFFGQGTRLTVV.